These 28 T cell receptor beta chains were sequenced from one sample in a study of blood T cell repertoires in COVID-19. The method was immunoSEQ multiplex PCR; TCRdb's version includes in-frame clones alone and lacks a portion of them. The sample holds tens of thousands of clones, 70% to 90% seen once. The material sequenced was peripheral blood. The receptors stem from a man aged 55 to 70 in a cohort sampled during active COVID-19.

The rearrangement joins TRBV11-2 to TRBJ2-7; tentatively, D is TRBD2 (5 bases). The V and J ends lost 5 bases and 1 base respectively, with 15 bases between them. CDR1 SGHAT and CDR2 FQNNGV come from the germline V gene. The CDR3 covers 15 residues. CDR3 bases: TGTGCCAGCAGCCACCGGGGTGAGGGATCCTACGAGCAGTACTTC. This sequence encodes CASSHRGEGSYEQYF.

The rearrangement uses TRBV4-1 and TRBJ2-2, with 7 bases that match TRBD1. With 7 bases clipped from V and 0 bases from J, the junction kept 5 bases outside the gene matches. The CDR3 contains 15 residues. Germline loops: CDR1 MGHRA, CDR2 YSYEKL. CDR3 in DNA: TGCGCCAGCACGTACGGGACAGCGAACACCGGGGAGCTGTTTTTT. Translating it yields CASTYGTANTGELFF.

The chain uses TRBV2 and TRBJ2-7; 9 nucleotides match TRBD1. CDR1 is SNHLY and CDR2 is FYNNEI in the germline V gene. The CDR3 length is 15 residues. The trim removed 3 bases at V and 2 bases at J, leaving 5 bases unmatched. CDR3 sequence (DNA): TGTGCCAGCAGTGAGGGACAGGGACGGCCCTACGAGCAGTACTTC. Protein sequence: CASSEGQGRPYEQYF.

This clone was recorded a few times. The gene calls are TRBV3-1 (or the pseudogene TRBV3-2) and TRBJ2-1, with a weak D call TRBD2 (6 bases). Germline V lookup: CDR1 LGHDT, CDR2 YNNKEL (reference sequence). Trimming shortened V by 4 bases and J by 9 bases, and 16 bases separated the two germline ends. The CDR3 is made up of 14 amino acids. DNA for the CDR3: TGTGCCAGCAGCCCGTATACTAGCTCGGGTGAGCAGTTCTTC. Its protein product is CASSPYTSSGEQFF.

V is TRBV9 and J is TRBJ1-2, with D unresolved. Per the germline V gene, CDR1 is SGDLS and CDR2 is YYNGEE. V was clipped by 3 bases and J by 2 bases, with 11 bases between them. The CDR3 contains 14 residues. The CDR3 protein is CASSAGLINYGYTF. In nucleotides, the CDR3 is TGTGCCAGCAGCGCAGGCCTAATCAACTATGGCTACACCTTC. The full variable domain, with the rest looked up from reference TRBV9 and TRBJ1-2, is DSGVTQTPKHLITATGQRVTLRCSPRSGDLSVYWYQQSLDQGLQFLIQYYNGEERAKGNILERFSAQQFPDLHSELNLSSLELGDSALYFCASSAGLINYGYTFGSGTRLTVV.

The chain couples TRBV9 to TRBJ2-1; maybe TRBD1 (5 bases). CDR3 length: 18 residues. The germline V gene has CDR1 SGDLS and CDR2 YYNGEE. Trimming cost V 0 bases and J 0 bases, with 16 bases left between them. The CDR3 sequence: CASSVVAGQGSSYNEQFF. The DNA of the CDR3 is TGTGCCAGCAGCGTAGTGGCCGGGCAGGGAAGCTCCTACAATGAGCAGTTCTTC.

V usage is TRBV5-4 and J usage is TRBJ2-7; 8 positions agree with TRBD2. The CDR3 is 14 amino acids. J was trimmed by 6 bases and V by 3 bases; bases with no gene match: 8. Germline V gives CDR1 SGHNT, CDR2 YYREEE (reference sequence). In DNA, the CDR3 is TGTGCCAGCAGCTACTCCGGGACTAGTCGCGAGCAGTACTTC. It encodes CASSYSGTSREQYF.

This clone was counted a single time. The chain has TRBV6-5 and TRBJ1-4; TRBD1 might be the D (6 bases). Germline V gene data show CDR1 as MNHEY and CDR2 as SVGAGI. CDR3 length: 15 amino acids. With 6 bases removed from V and 4 bases from J, the gap between germline ends came to 15 bases. CDR3 protein: CASSTRGGLNEKLFF. CDR3 DNA: TGTGCCAGCAGCACCAGGGGTGGGCTTAATGAAAAACTGTTTTTT.

A single count supports this clone. The gene calls are TRBV9 and TRBJ2-7; 7 bases agree with TRBD1. The CDR3 extends over 14 amino acids. Germline V lookup: CDR1 SGDLS, CDR2 YYNGEE. The J segment lost 1 base and the V segment lost 4 bases, leaving 5 bases of the junction unmatched. The CDR3 nucleotides read TGTGCCAGCAGCCTTGGGACAGCTTCCTACGAGCAGTACTTC. This translates into CASSLGTASYEQYF.

This sequence joins TRBV28 and TRBJ1-2; perhaps TRBD1 as D (5 bases). CDR1 and CDR2 from the germline V gene are MDHEN and SYDVKM. Trimming pared 6 bases from V and 8 bases from J, leaving 13 bases between. The CDR3 is 12 residues long. CDR3 sequence (DNA): TGTGCCAGCAGCCCCGGGGGGGAGGGCTACACCTTC. This sequence encodes CASSPGGEGYTF.

This clone was recorded a few times. This CDR3 is also generated by other DNA sequences in the sample. The V gene is TRBV7-8, the J gene TRBJ2-5; tentatively, D is TRBD2 (6 bases). This CDR3 is 13 amino acids long. The germline V gene encodes CDR1 SGHVS and CDR2 FQNEAQ. Trimming removed 0 bases at V and 4 bases at J, with 6 bases between. The CDR3 loop reads CASSLAGGETQYF. The CDR3 region has the DNA TGTGCCAGCAGCTTAGCCGGGGGAGAGACCCAGTACTTC.

The rearrangement uses TRBV30 and TRBJ2-5; 7 bases fit TRBD1. The CDR3 consists of 13 residues. The J segment lost 3 bases and the V segment lost 5 bases, leaving 6 bases of the junction unmatched. From germline, CDR1 is GTSNPN and CDR2 SVGIG (reference sequence). Here the CDR3 reads CAWARGQKETQYF. In DNA form, the CDR3 reads TGTGCCTGGGCCCGGGGACAGAAAGAGACCCAGTACTTC.

The chain joins TRBV7-9 to TRBJ1-3; D remains unclear. The CDR3 contains 16 residues. Trimming took 5 bases from V and 3 from J, leaving 17 bases between them. From germline, CDR1 is SEHNR and CDR2 FQNEAQ (reference sequence). This CDR3 reads CASSPPGRSGGNTIYF. The DNA for the CDR3 is TGTGCCAGCAGCCCCCCGGGGAGGTCAGGTGGAAACACCATATATTTT.

The gene calls are TRBV4-3 and TRBJ2-1; D might be TRBD2 (5 bases). CDR1 is LGHNA, CDR2 YSLEER, per germline. V gave up 0 bases and J gave up 6 bases, with 15 bases separating them. This CDR3 region has 16 residues. DNA of the CDR3: TGCGCCAGCAGCCAAGACGAGGGAAGAGGTTCCAATGAGCAGTTCTTC. Residues: CASSQDEGRGSNEQFF.

The genes are TRBV6-6 and TRBJ1-5; weak D call: TRBD1 (5 bases). CDR3 length equals 14 residues. Trimming pared 3 bases from V and 7 bases from J, leaving 13 bases between. CDR1 and CDR2 (germline): MNHNY, SVGAGI (reference sequence). As DNA, the CDR3 is TGTGCCAGCAGTTATGCCAGGGAAAGGCAGCCCCAGCATTTT. Translating gives CASSYARERQPQHF.

This chain uses TRBV15 with TRBJ1-4; D might be TRBD1 (5 bases). There are 14 residues in the CDR3. Deletions cut 5 bases from V and 8 bases from J, with 15 bases between. Germline-derived CDR1 and CDR2 are LNHNV and YYDKDF (reference sequence). In DNA, the CDR3 is TGTGCCACCAGCTCTCGTCGGGGGGACGAAAAACTGTTTTTT. Translation: CATSSRRGDEKLFF.

The chain is built from TRBV3-1 (or the pseudogene TRBV3-2) and TRBJ2-7; D call uncertain. Trimming removed 0 bases from V and 7 bases from J, with 7 bases in between. The CDR3 is made up of 12 amino acids. CDR1 is LGHDT and CDR2 is YNNKEL in the germline V gene (reference sequence). CDR3: CASSQDLREQYF. In nucleotides, the CDR3 is TGTGCCAGCAGCCAAGATCTTCGGGAGCAGTACTTC.

The chain carries TRBV28 and TRBJ2-7; 12 nucleotides match TRBD1. The CDR3 spans 16 residues. Germline V CDR1 and CDR2: MDHEN, SYDVKM. The J segment lost 5 bases and the V segment lost 6 bases, leaving 11 bases of the junction unmatched. Here the CDR3 reads CASSTPGQGAGNEQYF. As DNA, the CDR3 is TGTGCCAGCAGCACCCCGGGACAGGGGGCAGGGAACGAGCAGTACTTC.

The chain couples TRBV25-1 to TRBJ1-3; D unresolved. V was pared by 4 bases and J by 2 bases, with 3 bases between. Germline V lookup: CDR1 MGHDK, CDR2 SYGVNS. This CDR3 spans 12 amino acids. The CDR3 DNA is TGTGCCAGCAGTGTAACTGGAAACACCATATATTTT. Residues: CASSVTGNTIYF.

This chain links TRBV2 with TRBJ1-1; no definite D call. Trimming stripped 4 bases from V and 1 base from J, with 13 bases between. CDR1 and CDR2 from the germline V gene are SNHLY and FYNNEI. The CDR3 has 15 amino acids. CDR3 sequence (DNA): TGTGCCAGCAGTGTAATGGGAGTTAGGAACACTGAAGCTTTCTTT. Amino acids: CASSVMGVRNTEAFF.

This clone came up once. This chain uses TRBV27 with TRBJ1-2; tentatively, D is TRBD1 (5 bases). The V gene's germline CDR1 is MNHEY and CDR2 SMNVEV (reference sequence). This CDR3 is built from 13 residues. Trimming removed 5 bases from V and 8 bases from J, with 15 bases in between. The CDR3 region is CASSPPAGGGYTF. The CDR3 DNA reads as TGTGCCAGCAGTCCCCCCGCCGGGGGAGGCTACACCTTC.

The chain joins TRBV20-1 to TRBJ2-2; D not resolved. Looked up from germline, CDR1 is DFQATT and CDR2 is SNEGSKA (reference sequence). This CDR3 is built from 11 residues. The ends were cut back, 2 bases at V and 6 bases at J, with 4 bases in the middle. The CDR3: CSARTAGELFF. DNA of the CDR3: TGCAGTGCTAGAACAGCCGGGGAGCTGTTTTTT.

The J gene is TRBJ2-7, the V gene TRBV14; no reliable D call. CDR3 length equals 12 residues. V dropped 3 bases and J dropped 3 bases, with 6 bases sitting between them. Per germline, CDR1 SGHDN and CDR2 FVKESK. CDR3 protein: CASSHLNYEQYF. CDR3 sequence (DNA): TGTGCCAGCAGCCACCTAAACTACGAGCAGTACTTC.

V gene TRBV6-5 combines with J gene TRBJ1-6; D is possibly TRBD1 (5 bases). The CDR3 covers 14 residues. V was trimmed by 0 bases and J by 10 bases, leaving 10 bases between them. Germline V gene sequence: CDR1 MNHEY, CDR2 SVGAGI. In nucleotides, the CDR3 is TGTGCCAGCAGTTACTCTCCGGGGGACTCACCCCTCCACTTT. It encodes CASSYSPGDSPLHF.

This chain's CDR3 is CASSLGGRSSYEQYF. The CDR3 DNA reads as TGTGCCAGCAGCCTGGGGGGCAGGAGCTCCTACGAGCAGTACTTC. This chain links TRBV5-6 with TRBJ2-7; the D gene could be TRBD1 or TRBD2 (6 bases each). The CDR3 is made up of 15 amino acids. The germline CDR1 and CDR2 sequences are SGHDT and YYEEEE. V was trimmed by 4 bases and J by 0 bases, leaving 14 bases between them.

The chain recombines TRBV27 with TRBJ2-6; 8 bases fit TRBD1. This CDR3 has 17 amino acids. CDR1 MNHEY and CDR2 SMNVEV come from the germline V gene (reference sequence). Losses at the gene ends were 5 bases for V and 6 bases for J; bases not matched to a gene: 12. In nucleotides, the CDR3 is TGTGCCAGCAGTCCCATTTTACAGGGGGGTGCGGCCAACGTCCTGACTTTC. Its protein is CASSPILQGGAANVLTF.

This chain connects TRBV2 to TRBJ2-5, with TRBD2 matching 7 bases. Losses at the gene ends were 2 bases for V and 2 bases for J; bases not matched to a gene: 2. Germline CDR1 and CDR2: SNHLY and FYNNEI. The CDR3 is 14 amino acids. CDR3 protein: CASSEIGGQETQYF. In nucleotides, the CDR3 is TGTGCCAGCAGTGAAATCGGGGGGCAAGAGACCCAGTACTTC. The full variable domain, with the rest looked up from reference TRBV2 and TRBJ2-5, is EPEVTQTPSHQVTQMGQEVILRCVPISNHLYFYWYRQILGQKVEFLVSFYNNEISEKSEIFDDQFSVERPDGSNFTLKIRSTKLEDSAMYFCASSEIGGQETQYFGPGTRLLVL.

The chain uses TRBV12-5 and TRBJ2-7; TRBD1 matches 8 bases. Germline values: CDR1 LGHNT, CDR2 FRNRAP. Trimming at V came to 3 bases and at J to 7 bases, leaving 8 bases not matched to a gene. This CDR3 is 14 amino acids long. The CDR3 reads CASGFGTGSGEQYF. The DNA for the CDR3 is TGTGCTAGTGGTTTTGGGACAGGATCGGGGGAGCAGTACTTC.